This T cell receptor beta chain was observed in a study of somatic mutations in cytotoxic T cells in rheumatoid arthritis. The germline V gene encodes CDR1 MNHEY and CDR2 SMNVEV (reference sequence). V lost 3 bases and J lost 3, with 9 bases in between. The CDR3 consists of 14 residues. TCRdb's table, derived via immunoSEQ multiplex PCR, lists solely in-frame clones and lacks some. This sample has about 26,000 clones; roughly 82% occur once, and the top ten carry about 5.2%. V usage is TRBV27 and J usage is TRBJ2-1, with D perhaps TRBD2 (6 bases). This receptor was taken from a man aged 45 to 65 in good health. The sequenced material came from CD8+ T cells sorted from blood. The CDR3 bases are TGTGCCAGCAGTTTGCGGGACGGCTACAATGAGCAGTTCTTC. It codes for CASSLRDGYNEQFF.